This T cell receptor beta chain is from a study of blood T cell repertoires in COVID-19. Study details: T cells, B-cell-depleted T cells, or PBMCs supplied cDNA or gDNA.

Seattle patients were enrolled during active infection and followed longitudinally. Repertoires were generated with immunoSEQ multiplex PCR, while TCRdb's copy carries only in-frame clones and drops some. Altogether 200,000 to 250,000 clones are present, more than 70% being singletons, with the ten largest covering about 5.9%. Germline loops: CDR1 ENHRY, CDR2 SYGVKD. Trimming stripped 6 bases from V and 8 bases from J, with 10 bases between. The CDR3 runs to 11 residues. This TCR derives from a woman in her twenties or thirties with COVID-19, enrolled during active disease. The specimen sequenced was peripheral blood. This chain uses TRBV10-3 with TRBJ1-1, with D maybe TRBD1 (6 bases). The chain's CDR3 is CAISTGLEAFF. The CDR3 region has the DNA TGTGCCATCAGCACAGGGCTCGAAGCTTTCTTT.